This is a list of T cell receptor beta chains from one sample in a study of neurological immune-mediated disorders. TCRdb ran MiXCR on the 5' RACE reads and lists one entry per CDR3 protein. The data hold about 62,000 distinct CDR3 sequences, with about 4% observed a single time. The sequenced sample consisted of PBMCs. The receptors here all came from a woman in her forties or fifties with multiple sclerosis. CDR3s include the opening cysteine and the closing phenylalanine or tryptophan. The D gene is left open where the match is weak. Only part of the rows carry a size: once, few, many, or a class if the clone is expanded.

NA	TRBJ2-1	many	TRBV11-2	CASSLVALYNEQFF	TGTGCCAGCAGCTTAGTAGCACTTTACAATGAGCAGTTCTTC
TRBD2	TRBJ2-2	many	TRBV6-2/TRBV6-3	CASRASGRAPLTGELFF	TGTGCCAGCAGGGCTAGCGGGAGGGCCCCACTAACCGGGGAGCTGTTTTTT
NA	TRBJ2-7	NA	TRBV5-1	CASSVTSLAEQYF	TGCGCCAGCAGCGTTACAAGCCTTGCCGAGCAGTACTTC
NA	TRBJ1-2	many	TRBV4-3	CASSQGSARADGYTF	TGCGCCAGCAGCCAAGGTTCGGCCCGGGCTGATGGCTACACCTTC
NA	TRBJ2-1	NA	TRBV7-2	CASSFSRGGLDEQFF	TGTGCCAGCAGCTTTTCCAGGGGGGGTCTCGATGAGCAGTTCTTC
TRBD1	TRBJ1-5	many	TRBV24-1	CATSDRDRDNQPQHF	TGTGCCACCAGTGACCGGGACAGGGATAATCAGCCCCAGCATTTT
TRBD1	TRBJ2-3	few	TRBV11-2	CASSLQGSNTQYF	TGTGCCAGCAGCCTACAGGGGTCGAATACGCAGTATTTT
NA	TRBJ1-2	many	TRBV2	CASSEAVGGRYGYTF	TGTGCCAGCAGTGAAGCCGTCGGAGGACGCTATGGCTACACCTTC
NA	TRBJ2-3	many	TRBV7-9	CASNSALALSTDTQYF	TGTGCCAGCAACTCAGCTTTAGCGCTAAGCACAGATACGCAGTATTTT
NA	TRBJ2-3	many	TRBV5-5	CASRTTDTQYF	TGTGCCAGCAGAACCACAGATACGCAGTATTTT
TRBD1	TRBJ1-1	many	TRBV20-1	CSAMGGGQGAFGEAFF	TGCAGTGCAATGGGGGGGGGACAGGGGGCTTTTGGTGAAGCTTTCTTT
TRBD1	TRBJ1-2	many	TRBV10-3	CASLGQRNAREGYTF	TGTGCCTCCTTGGGACAGCGGAACGCCCGAGAAGGCTACACCTTC
TRBD1	TRBJ1-1	NA	TRBV7-3	CASREGGLGTEAFF	TGTGCCAGCAGAGAAGGGGGCTTGGGCACTGAAGCTTTCTTT
TRBD1	TRBJ2-1	many	TRBV18	CASSPRDSPSDEQFF	TGTGCCAGCTCCCCCCGGGACAGCCCCTCGGATGAGCAGTTCTTC
NA	TRBJ1-5	few	TRBV20-1	CSASPQALAEPQNF	TGCAGTGCCTCCCCCCAGGCCCTGGCGGAGCCCCAGAATTTT
NA	TRBJ2-7	NA	TRBV12-3/TRBV12-4	CASSLAWTVSYEQYF	TGTGCCAGCAGTTTAGCTTGGACGGTCTCCTACGAGCAGTACTTC
TRBD2	TRBJ2-1	many	TRBV20-1	CSAAPGLAYNEQFF	TGCAGTGCTGCCCCGGGACTAGCCTACAATGAGCAGTTCTTC
NA	TRBJ1-5	few	TRBV7-2	CASSLADLGNQPQHF	TGTGCCAGCAGCTTAGCTGATCTCGGTAATCAGCCCCAGCATTTT
NA	TRBJ2-2	many	TRBV20-1	CSAPGVNTGELFF	TGCAGTGCCCCCGGCGTTAACACCGGGGAGCTGTTTTTT
TRBD1	TRBJ1-3	many	TRBV10-3	CAISESTGGNTIYF	TGTGCCATCAGTGAGTCGACAGGGGGAAACACCATATATTTT
NA	TRBJ2-7	many	TRBV20-1	CSASQGHEQYF	TGCAGTGCTAGTCAGGGCCACGAGCAGTACTTC
TRBD2	TRBJ2-7	many	TRBV7-2	CASSLTSGGGYEQYF	TGTGCCAGCAGCCTGACTAGCGGGGGGGGGTACGAGCAGTACTTC
NA	TRBJ2-3	many	TRBV7-2	CASSLGRSTDTQYF	TGTGCCAGCAGCTTGGGTAGGAGCACAGATACGCAGTATTTT
NA	TRBJ2-7	many	TRBV12-3/TRBV12-4	CASSSGHRYEQYF	TGTGCCAGCAGTTCGGGACACCGCTACGAGCAGTACTTC
TRBD2	TRBJ2-5	few	TRBV6-2/TRBV6-3	CASEFLAGYGTQYF	TGTGCCAGCGAATTCTTAGCGGGTTATGGTACCCAGTACTTC
NA	TRBJ2-6	many	TRBV27	CASSVILGANVLTF	TGTGCCAGCAGTGTCATACTCGGGGCCAACGTCCTGACTTTC
TRBD1	TRBJ1-1	many	TRBV10-3	CAISDPTGGSTEAFF	TGTGCCATCAGTGACCCGACAGGGGGTAGCACTGAAGCTTTCTTT
NA	TRBJ1-2	many	TRBV5-1	CASTESRQPTSDGYTF	TGCGCCAGCACCGAGAGCAGGCAGCCGACCTCCGATGGCTACACCTTC
TRBD2	TRBJ2-1	many	TRBV15	CATSRGSGSSSEQFF	TGTGCCACCAGCAGAGGTAGCGGGAGCTCGAGTGAGCAGTTCTTC
TRBD2	TRBJ2-2	many	TRBV7-2	CASSSDRAGNTGELFF	TGTGCCAGCAGCTCGGACCGAGCGGGAAACACCGGGGAGCTGTTTTTT
NA	TRBJ1-1	many	TRBV20-1	CSAYRLTTEAFF	TGCAGTGCTTACAGGTTAACCACTGAAGCTTTCTTT
NA	TRBJ2-3	many	TRBV15	CATSRDLPDTQYF	TGTGCCACCAGCAGAGATCTTCCGGATACGCAGTATTTT
NA	TRBJ2-7	many	TRBV7-9	CASSETYYEQYF	TGTGCCAGCAGCGAAACCTACTACGAGCAGTACTTC
TRBD2	TRBJ2-2	many	TRBV24-1	CATSDLAGDTGELFF	TGTGCCACCAGTGATTTAGCGGGAGACACCGGGGAGCTGTTTTTT
NA	TRBJ1-5	NA	TRBV24-1	CATSDVGGNNQPQHF	TGTGCCACCAGTGATGTAGGGGGGAACAATCAGCCCCAGCATTTT
NA	TRBJ1-2	many	TRBV6-1	CASSETENYGYTF	TGTGCCAGCAGTGAAACAGAGAACTATGGCTACACCTTC
NA	TRBJ2-1	many	TRBV5-5	CASSLAPGDDEQFF	TGTGCCAGCAGCTTGGCCCCAGGGGACGATGAGCAGTTCTTC
NA	TRBJ2-7	few	TRBV19	CASSIGRVPIYVQYF	TGTGCCAGTAGTATAGGACGGGTCCCCATCTACGTGCAGTACTTC
TRBD1	TRBJ2-1	many	TRBV7-2	CASSFDRASYNEQFF	TGTGCCAGCAGCTTCGACAGGGCCTCCTACAATGAGCAGTTCTTC
TRBD2	TRBJ2-1	many	TRBV7-3	CASSLPPGTSDNNEQFF	TGTGCCAGCAGCTTACCCCCGGGGACTAGCGATAACAATGAGCAGTTCTTC
TRBD1	TRBJ2-3	many	TRBV6-5	CASSYKGAGTDTQYF	TGTGCCAGCAGTTACAAGGGGGCCGGCACAGATACGCAGTATTTT
TRBD2	TRBJ2-1	many	TRBV5-1	CASSLGLVPSGSSGNEQFF	TGCGCCAGCAGCTTGGGGTTGGTACCTAGCGGGAGTAGCGGAAATGAGCAGTTCTTC
TRBD2	TRBJ2-1	many	TRBV5-1	CASSPSGIGGEQFF	TGCGCCAGCAGCCCTAGCGGGATCGGGGGTGAGCAGTTCTTC
NA	TRBJ2-7	few	TRBV7-8	CASSSRGGTDYEQYF	TGTGCCAGCAGCTCCCGAGGCGGTACCGACTACGAGCAGTACTTC
TRBD2	TRBJ2-1	many	TRBV6-5	CASSYGTSGSYEQFF	TGTGCCAGCAGCTACGGGACTAGCGGGAGTTATGAGCAGTTCTTC
NA	TRBJ1-1	many	TRBV20-1	CSARIAGRTEAFF	TGCAGTGCTAGGATAGCCGGCCGAACTGAAGCTTTCTTT
TRBD2	TRBJ2-1	many	TRBV20-1	CSAIKPGLAPYNEQFF	TGCAGTGCTATTAAACCGGGACTAGCGCCCTACAATGAGCAGTTCTTC